Presented here are 26 T cell receptor beta chains from one specimen sequenced in a study of cytomegalovirus exposure and HLA in healthy donors. The PCR employed 60 Vbeta primers together with 13 Jbeta primers. Assay used: immunoSEQ multiplex PCR; TCRdb lists only in-frame clones, some missing. The sample yields roughly 220,000 clones, roughly 80% seen once. Source material: PBMCs. All receptors derive from a man under 40 in good health and CMV-seronegative.

This rearrangement joins TRBV20-1 to TRBJ1-1; TRBD1 might be the D (5 bases). This CDR3 contains 11 residues. The germline V gene encodes CDR1 DFQATT and CDR2 SNEGSKA (reference sequence). Trimming shortened V by 5 bases and J by 4 bases, and 8 bases separated the two germline ends. CDR3 amino acids: CSARQTTEAFF. CDR3 bases: TGCAGTGCTCGACAGACCACTGAAGCTTTCTTT.

The rearrangement links TRBV2 to TRBJ1-5; D possibly corresponds to TRBD1 (5 bases). Trimming took 6 bases from V and 4 from J, leaving 10 bases between them. Germline V gene lookup returns CDR1 SNHLY and CDR2 FYNNEI. This CDR3 has 13 amino acids. The CDR3 nucleotides are TGTGCCAGCAGGCCGACAGCAAATCAGCCCCAGCATTTT. As protein: CASRPTANQPQHF.

V usage is TRBV6-1 and J usage is TRBJ1-2; TRBD1 is a possible D gene (5 bases). Germline V gene sequence: CDR1 MNHNS, CDR2 SASEGT. The germline V and J ends were trimmed by 0 bases and 5 bases, with 13 bases remaining between them. The CDR3 covers 15 residues. In nucleotides, the CDR3 is TGTGCCAGCAGTGAAGCATGGCAGGGAGGTTATGGCTACACCTTC. This translates into CASSEAWQGGYGYTF.

The chain has TRBV7-3 and TRBJ2-3; 8 bases fit TRBD1. Germline loops: CDR1 SGHTA, CDR2 FQGTGA. V trimming: 4 bases; J trimming: 5 bases; junction bases outside the gene matches: 2. The length of the CDR3 is 13 residues. The CDR3 bases are TGTGCCAGCAGCTCAACAGGGGGAGATACGCAGTATTTT. Protein sequence: CASSSTGGDTQYF.

The rearrangement links TRBV5-6 to TRBJ1-2; no firm D call. V shed 0 bases and J shed 4 bases, with 13 bases lying between them. Per the germline V gene, CDR1 is SGHDT and CDR2 is YYEEEE. The CDR3 contains 15 residues. Here the CDR3 DNA reads TGTGCCAGCAGCTTGGGGGCCTCCCGTTTCTATGGCTACACCTTC. It encodes CASSLGASRFYGYTF.

This chain uses TRBV2 with TRBJ2-3; 9 nucleotides line up with TRBD1. The junction had 4 bases not matched to a gene; V was cut back by 6 bases and J by 0 bases. From germline, CDR1 is SNHLY and CDR2 FYNNEI. This CDR3 has 15 amino acids. This chain's CDR3 is CASRQQGASTDTQYF. In DNA, the CDR3 is TGTGCCAGCAGGCAACAGGGGGCGAGCACAGATACGCAGTATTTT.

This clone was observed a handful of times. The rearrangement uses TRBV15 and TRBJ1-3, with D maybe TRBD1 (5 bases). Looked up from germline, CDR1 is LNHNV and CDR2 is YYDKDF (reference sequence). Trimming took 1 base from V and 2 from J, leaving 9 bases between them. This CDR3 spans 15 amino acids. This CDR3 is CATSRGGVAGNTIYF. CDR3 DNA: TGTGCCACCAGCAGAGGGGGGGTGGCTGGAAACACCATATATTTT.

The DNA of the CDR3 is TGCGCCAGCAGCTTGGGGATGCAGGCGAACACCGGGGAGCTGTTTTTT. It encodes CASSLGMQANTGELFF. The chain combines TRBV5-1 with TRBJ2-2, with D unresolved. Germline CDR1 is SGHRS and CDR2 is YFSETQ. The CDR3 has 16 amino acids. V was cut by 0 bases and J by 0 bases, with 9 bases left in between. The full variable domain, in which reference TRBV5-1 and TRBJ2-2 provide the parts outside the CDR3, is KAGVTQTPRYLIKTRGQQVTLSCSPISGHRSVSWYQQTPGQGLQFLFEYFSETQRNKGNFPGRFSGRQFSNSRSEMNVSTLELGDSALYLCASSLGMQANTGELFFGEGSRLTVL.

The gene calls are TRBV7-9 and TRBJ2-3; D is uncertain. Germline CDR1 is SEHNR and CDR2 is FQNEAQ (reference sequence). The CDR3 has 12 amino acids. With 5 bases removed from V and 2 bases from J, the gap between germline ends came to 5 bases. The CDR3: CASSTFTDTQYF. CDR3 sequence (DNA): TGTGCCAGCAGCACTTTCACAGATACGCAGTATTTT.

The J gene is TRBJ1-2, the V gene TRBV7-8; perhaps TRBD1 as D (6 bases). The CDR3 sequence is 14 residues long. The germline V gene has CDR1 SGHVS and CDR2 FQNEAQ. V shed 3 bases and J shed 1 base, with 9 bases lying between them. This CDR3 reads CASSFGQSNYGYTF. CDR3 bases: TGTGCCAGCAGCTTCGGACAGAGTAACTATGGCTACACCTTC. The full variable domain, in which reference TRBV7-8 and TRBJ1-2 provide the parts outside the CDR3, is GAGVSQSPRYKVAKRGQDVALRCDPISGHVSLFWYQQALGQGPEFLTYFQNEAQLDKSGLPSDRFFAERPEGSVSTLKIQRTQQEDSAVYLCASSFGQSNYGYTFGSGTRLTVV.

The rearrangement joins TRBV6-5 to TRBJ2-3; 9 bases match TRBD2. Losses at the gene ends were 2 bases for V and 0 bases for J; bases not matched to a gene: 0. The germline V gene encodes CDR1 MNHEY and CDR2 SVGAGI. This CDR3 is built from 15 residues. The CDR3 sequence is CASSYLAGSTDTQYF. CDR3 bases: TGTGCCAGCAGTTACCTAGCGGGGAGCACAGATACGCAGTATTTT.

The J gene is TRBJ2-3, the V gene TRBV27, with a tentative D call TRBD1 (5 bases). The CDR3 spans 15 residues. With 2 bases removed from V and 0 bases from J, the gap between germline ends came to 9 bases. CDR1 MNHEY and CDR2 SMNVEV come from the germline V gene (reference sequence). CDR3 loop: CASSLIGVSTDTQYF. The CDR3 DNA follows: TGTGCCAGCAGTTTAATAGGGGTCAGCACAGATACGCAGTATTTT.

CDR3 residues: CASSYPTGGSNQPQHF. The CDR3 DNA is TGTGCCAGCAGTTACCCGACGGGTGGGAGCAATCAGCCCCAGCATTTT. J is TRBJ1-5 and V is TRBV6-5; D not certain. The CDR3 covers 16 residues. Germline CDR1 MNHEY, CDR2 SVGAGI. V was shortened by 2 bases and J by 1 base, with 12 bases between the two germline ends.

The chain couples TRBV4-1 to TRBJ1-1, with 10 nucleotides matching TRBD1. This CDR3 comprises 15 residues. The V and J ends lost 3 bases and 5 bases, in that order; junction bases with no gene match: 6. Germline V gene data show CDR1 as MGHRA and CDR2 as YSYEKL. The DNA of the CDR3 is TGCGCCAGCAGCCATGAGGGACAGGGGATGACTGAAGCTTTCTTT. Its translation: CASSHEGQGMTEAFF.

V usage is TRBV2 and J usage is TRBJ1-2, with 8 bases identical to TRBD1. CDR1 and CDR2 from the germline V gene are SNHLY and FYNNEI. The length of the CDR3 is 13 residues. J lost 8 bases, V lost 6 bases, and 8 bases had no gene match. The CDR3 DNA follows: TGTGCCAGCAGCGAGGACAGGGTGAAGGGCTACACCTTC. Translating it yields CASSEDRVKGYTF.

This clone was detected a few times. The rearrangement joins TRBV2 to TRBJ2-2, with TRBD2 identical over 8 bases. Germline CDR1 SNHLY, CDR2 FYNNEI. V shed 7 bases, J shed 4 bases, and the junction held 2 bases outside the gene matches. This CDR3 contains 13 residues. The CDR3 DNA reads TGTGCCAGCAAGCGGGGGAGCACCGGGGAGCTGTTTTTT. It encodes CASKRGSTGELFF.

This chain uses TRBV6-1 with TRBJ2-5; possible D gene TRBD2, 5 bases. This CDR3 spans 15 amino acids. The ends were cut back, 2 bases at V and 1 base at J, with 11 bases in the middle. Germline V CDR1 and CDR2: MNHNS, SASEGT. CDR3 protein: CASSESGYGQETQYF. The CDR3 DNA sequence: TGTGCCAGCAGTGAATCGGGATATGGCCAAGAGACCCAGTACTTC.

Note on this clone: Its ends do not fully match the called genes, so a read error is possible. The J gene is TRBJ1-1, the V gene TRBV7-9, with 7 bases aligning to TRBD1. This CDR3 spans 14 amino acids. Germline V gene sequence: CDR1 SEHNR, CDR2 FQNEAQ (reference sequence). CDR3 sequence reads: CSSSFYRDSTEAFF. DNA for the CDR3: TGTTCCAGCAGCTTTTACCGGGACAGCACTGAAGCTTTCTTT.

This clone was seen only a few times. Here the CDR3 reads CASIVNTEAFF. The CDR3 nucleotides read TGTGCCAGCATAGTTAACACTGAAGCTTTCTTT. This chain links TRBV2 with TRBJ1-1; D gene uncertain. Germline V gene data show CDR1 as SNHLY and CDR2 as FYNNEI. Trimming cost V 7 bases and J 2 bases, with 5 bases left between them. This CDR3 has 11 residues.

The J gene is TRBJ1-2, the V gene TRBV28, with no clear D. Germline V lookup: CDR1 MDHEN, CDR2 SYDVKM. Trimming pared 2 bases from V and 4 bases from J, leaving 11 bases between. The CDR3 spans 14 residues. The CDR3 loop reads CASSLQTVGYGYTF. For the CDR3, the DNA is TGTGCCAGCAGTTTACAAACAGTCGGCTATGGCTACACCTTC.

The chain employs TRBV5-1 and TRBJ2-1; no definite D call. V lost 0 bases, J lost 0 bases, and 7 bases lay in between. Per germline, CDR1 SGHRS and CDR2 YFSETQ. The CDR3 length is 15 residues. CDR3 in DNA: TGCGCCAGCAGCTTGGATTTGAGCTCCTACAATGAGCAGTTCTTC. Protein: CASSLDLSSYNEQFF. Combining the CDR3 with reference TRBV5-1 and TRBJ2-1 gives the whole variable domain KAGVTQTPRYLIKTRGQQVTLSCSPISGHRSVSWYQQTPGQGLQFLFEYFSETQRNKGNFPGRFSGRQFSNSRSEMNVSTLELGDSALYLCASSLDLSSYNEQFFGPGTRLTVL.

This chain connects TRBV7-6 to TRBJ2-5; D may be TRBD2 (6 bases). The J call may be in error: the DNA end matches TRBJ2-7 better. Looked up from germline, CDR1 is SGHVS and CDR2 is FNYEAQ. The CDR3 runs 14 residues. Here the CDR3 DNA reads TGTGCCAGCAGCTTGGCTAGCGTTTCCTACGAGCAGTACTTC. Amino acid sequence: CASSLASVSYEQYF.

The chain has TRBV5-4 and TRBJ1-2; D is perhaps TRBD1 (5 bases). V lost 4 bases and J 6 bases, leaving 13 bases between the germline ends. Germline V CDR1 and CDR2: SGHNT, YYREEE (reference sequence). The CDR3 spans 13 residues. The CDR3, as DNA: TGTGCCAGCAGCCAGACAGAAGGTAATGGCTACACCTTC. This translates into CASSQTEGNGYTF. The full variable domain, its missing parts supplied by reference TRBV5-4 and TRBJ1-2, is ETGVTQSPTHLIKTRGQQVTLRCSSQSGHNTVSWYQQALGQGPQFIFQYYREEENGRGNFPPRFSGLQFPNYSSELNVNALELDDSALYLCASSQTEGNGYTFGSGTRLTVV.

This clone has more than one count but fewer than ten. V and J are TRBV2 and TRBJ1-1; 7 nucleotides line up with TRBD1. This CDR3 contains 13 residues. Germline values: CDR1 SNHLY, CDR2 FYNNEI. Germline trimming cut 11 bases from V and 1 base from J; bases unmatched to any gene: 7. CDR3 DNA sequence: TGTGCCGCCGCCGGGACAGCGAACACTGAAGCTTTCTTT. This encodes CAAAGTANTEAFF. Supplemented by reference TRBV2 and TRBJ1-1, the full variable domain reads EPEVTQTPSHQVTQMGQEVILRCVPISNHLYFYWYRQILGQKVEFLVSFYNNEISEKSEIFDDQFSVERPDGSNFTLKIRSTKLEDSAMYFCAAAGTANTEAFFGQGTRLTVV.

This clone occurred once. The chain couples TRBV5-5 to TRBJ2-7; 8 bases fit TRBD1. The V gene's germline CDR1 is SGHKS and CDR2 YYEKEE (reference sequence). This CDR3 has 15 amino acids. The J segment lost 2 bases and the V segment lost 1 base, leaving 5 bases of the junction unmatched. The CDR3 DNA reads TGTGCCAGCAGCTTGTACGACAGGGGACCCTACGAGCAGTACTTC. Residues: CASSLYDRGPYEQYF.

The genes are TRBV5-8 and TRBJ1-2, with 9 bases matching TRBD1. This CDR3 region has 15 residues. V was pared by 5 bases and J by 5 bases, with 10 bases of the junction left unmatched. CDR1 and CDR2 from the germline V gene are SGHTS and YDEGEE. DNA of the CDR3: TGTGCCAGCAGACCCACAGGGGGCGCGGGGTATGGCTACACCTTC. Protein: CASRPTGGAGYGYTF. The full variable domain, completed using reference TRBV5-8 and TRBJ1-2, is EAGVTQSPTHLIKTRGQQATLRCSPISGHTSVYWYQQALGLGLQFLLWYDEGEERNRGNFPPRFSGRQFPNYSSELNVNALELEDSALYLCASRPTGGAGYGYTFGSGTRLTVV.